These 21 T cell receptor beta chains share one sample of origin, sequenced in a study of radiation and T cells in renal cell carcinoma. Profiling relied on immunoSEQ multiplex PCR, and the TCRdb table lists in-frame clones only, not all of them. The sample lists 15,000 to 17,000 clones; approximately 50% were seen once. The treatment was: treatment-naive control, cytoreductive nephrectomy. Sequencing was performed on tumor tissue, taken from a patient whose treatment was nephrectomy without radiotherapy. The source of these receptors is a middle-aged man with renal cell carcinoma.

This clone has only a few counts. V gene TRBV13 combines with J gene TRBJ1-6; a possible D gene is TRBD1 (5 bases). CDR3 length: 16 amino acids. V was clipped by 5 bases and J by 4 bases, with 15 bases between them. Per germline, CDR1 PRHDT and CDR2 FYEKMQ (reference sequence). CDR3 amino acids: CASSLRDGTYNSPLHF. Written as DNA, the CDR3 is TGTGCCAGCAGCCTCCGGGACGGAACTTATAATTCACCCCTCCACTTT.

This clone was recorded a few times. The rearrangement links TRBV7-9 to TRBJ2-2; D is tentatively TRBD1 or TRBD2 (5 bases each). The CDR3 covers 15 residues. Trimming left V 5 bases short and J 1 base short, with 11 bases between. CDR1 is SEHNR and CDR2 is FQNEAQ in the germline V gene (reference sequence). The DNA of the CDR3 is TGTGCCAGCAGCCCTGTGGGGGTGAACACCGGGGAGCTGTTTTTT. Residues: CASSPVGVNTGELFF.

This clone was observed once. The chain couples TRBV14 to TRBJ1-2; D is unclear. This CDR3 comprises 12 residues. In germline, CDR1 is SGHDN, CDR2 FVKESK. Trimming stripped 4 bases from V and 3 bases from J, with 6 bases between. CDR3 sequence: CASSPTHYGYTF. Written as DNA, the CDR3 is TGTGCCAGCAGCCCGACCCACTATGGCTACACCTTC.

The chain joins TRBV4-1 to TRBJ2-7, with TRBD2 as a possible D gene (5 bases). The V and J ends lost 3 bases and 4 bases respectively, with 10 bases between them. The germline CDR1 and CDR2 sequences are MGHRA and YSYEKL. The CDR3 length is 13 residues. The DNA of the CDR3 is TGCGCCAGCAGCCAGAGGAGGACTTACGAGCAGTACTTC. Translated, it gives CASSQRRTYEQYF.

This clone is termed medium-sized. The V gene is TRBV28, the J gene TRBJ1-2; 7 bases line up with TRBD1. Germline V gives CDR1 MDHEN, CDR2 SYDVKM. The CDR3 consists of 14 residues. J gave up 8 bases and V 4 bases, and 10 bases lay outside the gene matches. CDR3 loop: CASSSTGRVEGYTF. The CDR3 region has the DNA TGTGCCAGCAGTTCGACAGGGAGGGTGGAGGGCTACACCTTC.

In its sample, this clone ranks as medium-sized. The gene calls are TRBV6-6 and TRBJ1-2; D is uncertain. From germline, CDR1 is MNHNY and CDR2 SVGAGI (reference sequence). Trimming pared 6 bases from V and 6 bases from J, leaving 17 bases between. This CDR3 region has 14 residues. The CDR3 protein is CASSLQVMENGYTF. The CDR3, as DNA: TGTGCCAGCAGCCTCCAGGTTATGGAGAATGGCTACACCTTC.

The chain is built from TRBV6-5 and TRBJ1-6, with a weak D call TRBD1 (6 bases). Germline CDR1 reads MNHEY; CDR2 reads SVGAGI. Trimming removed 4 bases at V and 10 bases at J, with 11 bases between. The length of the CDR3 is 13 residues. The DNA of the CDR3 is TGTGCCAGCAGTTGGACAGATGGGTCACCCCTCCACTTT. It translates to CASSWTDGSPLHF.

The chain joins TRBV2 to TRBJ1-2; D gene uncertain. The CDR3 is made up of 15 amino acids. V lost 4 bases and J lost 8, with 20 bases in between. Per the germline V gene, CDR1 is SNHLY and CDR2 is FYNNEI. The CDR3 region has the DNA TGTGCCAGCAGTGTCACCCCGGACGGCGGTGAAGGCTACACCTTC. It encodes CASSVTPDGGEGYTF.

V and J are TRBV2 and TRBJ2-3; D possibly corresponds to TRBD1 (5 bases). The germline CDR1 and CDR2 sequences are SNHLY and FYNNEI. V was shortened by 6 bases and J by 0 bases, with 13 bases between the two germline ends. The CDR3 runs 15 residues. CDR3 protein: CASRNRFSSTDTQYF. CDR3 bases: TGTGCCAGCAGAAACAGGTTCTCTAGCACAGATACGCAGTATTTT.

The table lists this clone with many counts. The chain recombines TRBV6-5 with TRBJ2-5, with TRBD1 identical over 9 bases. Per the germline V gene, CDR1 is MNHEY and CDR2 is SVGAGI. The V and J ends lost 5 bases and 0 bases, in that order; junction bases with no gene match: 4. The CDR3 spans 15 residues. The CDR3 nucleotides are TGTGCCAGCAGTACGACAGGGGGGTACCAAGAGACCCAGTACTTC. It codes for CASSTTGGYQETQYF.

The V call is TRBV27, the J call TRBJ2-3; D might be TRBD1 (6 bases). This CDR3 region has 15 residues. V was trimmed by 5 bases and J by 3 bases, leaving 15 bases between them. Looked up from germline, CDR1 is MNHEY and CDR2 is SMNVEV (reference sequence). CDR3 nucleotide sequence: TGTGCCAGCAGTCAACAGGGAGAGAGGACAGATACGCAGTATTTT. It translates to CASSQQGERTDTQYF.

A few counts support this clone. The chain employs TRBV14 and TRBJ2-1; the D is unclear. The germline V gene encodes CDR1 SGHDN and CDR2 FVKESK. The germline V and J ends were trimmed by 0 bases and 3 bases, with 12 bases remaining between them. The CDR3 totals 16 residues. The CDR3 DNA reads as TGTGCCAGCAGCCAAGATGAGACGGATAGCTACAATGAGCAGTTCTTC. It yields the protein CASSQDETDSYNEQFF.

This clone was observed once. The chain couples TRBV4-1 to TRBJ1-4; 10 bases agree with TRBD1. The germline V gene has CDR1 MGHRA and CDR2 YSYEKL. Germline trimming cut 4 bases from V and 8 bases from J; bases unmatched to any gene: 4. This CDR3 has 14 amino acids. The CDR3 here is CASSRGQGREKLFF. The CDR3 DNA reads TGCGCCAGCAGCCGGGGACAGGGGAGAGAAAAACTGTTTTTT.

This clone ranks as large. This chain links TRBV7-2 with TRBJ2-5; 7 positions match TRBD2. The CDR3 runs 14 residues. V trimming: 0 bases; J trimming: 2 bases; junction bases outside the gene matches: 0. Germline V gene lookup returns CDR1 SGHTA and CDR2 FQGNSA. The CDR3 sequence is CASSLAGGQETQYF. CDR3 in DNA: TGTGCCAGCAGCTTAGCGGGGGGGCAAGAGACCCAGTACTTC. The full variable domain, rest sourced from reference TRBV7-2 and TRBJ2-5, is GAGVSQSPSNKVTEKGKDVELRCDPISGHTALYWYRQSLGQGLEFLIYFQGNSAPDKSGLPSDRFSAERTGGSVSTLTIQRTQQEDSAVYLCASSLAGGQETQYFGPGTRLLVL.

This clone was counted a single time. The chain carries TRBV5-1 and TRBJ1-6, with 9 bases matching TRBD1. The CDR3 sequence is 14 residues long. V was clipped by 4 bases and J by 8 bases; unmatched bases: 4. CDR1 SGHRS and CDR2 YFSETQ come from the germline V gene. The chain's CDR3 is CASSRGQGYSPLHF. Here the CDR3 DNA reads TGCGCCAGCAGCCGGGGACAGGGTTATTCACCCCTCCACTTT. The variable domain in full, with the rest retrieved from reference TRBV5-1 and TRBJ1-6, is KAGVTQTPRYLIKTRGQQVTLSCSPISGHRSVSWYQQTPGQGLQFLFEYFSETQRNKGNFPGRFSGRQFSNSRSEMNVSTLELGDSALYLCASSRGQGYSPLHFGNGTRLTVT.

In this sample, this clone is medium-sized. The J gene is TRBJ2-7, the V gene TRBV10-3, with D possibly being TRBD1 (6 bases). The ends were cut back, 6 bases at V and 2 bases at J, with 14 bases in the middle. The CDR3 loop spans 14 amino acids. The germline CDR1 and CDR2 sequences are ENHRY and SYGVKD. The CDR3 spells CAISHTGQPYEQYF. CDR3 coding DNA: TGTGCCATCAGCCATACAGGACAGCCCTACGAGCAGTACTTC.

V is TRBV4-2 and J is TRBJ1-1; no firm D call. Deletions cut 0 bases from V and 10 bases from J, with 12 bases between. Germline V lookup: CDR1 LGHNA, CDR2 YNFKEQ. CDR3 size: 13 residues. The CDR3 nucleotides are TGTGCCAGCAGCCAAGATTTAACTAAAGGAGCTTTCTTT. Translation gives CASSQDLTKGAFF.

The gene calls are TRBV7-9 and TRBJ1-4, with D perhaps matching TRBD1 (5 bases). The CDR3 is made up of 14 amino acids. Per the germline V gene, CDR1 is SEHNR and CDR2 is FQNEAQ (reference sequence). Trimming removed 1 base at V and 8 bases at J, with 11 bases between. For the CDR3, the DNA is TGTGCCAGCAGCTTAGAGGTGGGGCAAGAAAAACTGTTTTTT. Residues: CASSLEVGQEKLFF.

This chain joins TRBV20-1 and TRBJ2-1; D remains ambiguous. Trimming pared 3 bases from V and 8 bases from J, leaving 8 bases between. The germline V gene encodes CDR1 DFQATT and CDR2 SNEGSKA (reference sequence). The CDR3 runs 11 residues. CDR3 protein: CSASNPHEQFF. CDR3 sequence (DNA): TGCAGTGCTAGCAATCCCCATGAGCAGTTCTTC.

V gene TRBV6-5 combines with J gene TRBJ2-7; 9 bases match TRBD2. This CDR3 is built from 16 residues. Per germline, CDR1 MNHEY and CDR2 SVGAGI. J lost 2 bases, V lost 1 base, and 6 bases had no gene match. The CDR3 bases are TGTGCCAGCAGTTACTTGGTAGCGGGGGTTCCCTACGAGCAGTACTTC. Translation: CASSYLVAGVPYEQYF.

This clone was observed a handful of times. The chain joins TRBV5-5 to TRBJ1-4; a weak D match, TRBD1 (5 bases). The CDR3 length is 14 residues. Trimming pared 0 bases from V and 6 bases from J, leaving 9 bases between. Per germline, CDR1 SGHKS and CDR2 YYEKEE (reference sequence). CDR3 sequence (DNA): TGTGCCAGCAGCTTGGGTGACAGAGATGAAAAACTGTTTTTT. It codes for CASSLGDRDEKLFF.